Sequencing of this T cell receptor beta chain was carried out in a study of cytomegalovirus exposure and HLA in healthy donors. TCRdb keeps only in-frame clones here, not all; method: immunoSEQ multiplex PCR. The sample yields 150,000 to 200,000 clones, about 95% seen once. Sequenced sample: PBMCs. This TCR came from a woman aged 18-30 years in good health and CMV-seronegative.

This chain's CDR3 is CASSSDLGGGGPYEQYF. The CDR3 DNA reads TGTGCCAGCAGCTCAGATTTAGGTGGCGGGGGACCCTACGAGCAGTACTTC. The V call is TRBV7-9, the J call TRBJ2-7; TRBD2 agrees at 7 bases. The CDR3 consists of 17 residues. Germline assignment: CDR1 SEHNR and CDR2 FQNEAQ (reference sequence). V was pared by 4 bases and J by 2 bases, with 14 bases of the junction left unmatched.